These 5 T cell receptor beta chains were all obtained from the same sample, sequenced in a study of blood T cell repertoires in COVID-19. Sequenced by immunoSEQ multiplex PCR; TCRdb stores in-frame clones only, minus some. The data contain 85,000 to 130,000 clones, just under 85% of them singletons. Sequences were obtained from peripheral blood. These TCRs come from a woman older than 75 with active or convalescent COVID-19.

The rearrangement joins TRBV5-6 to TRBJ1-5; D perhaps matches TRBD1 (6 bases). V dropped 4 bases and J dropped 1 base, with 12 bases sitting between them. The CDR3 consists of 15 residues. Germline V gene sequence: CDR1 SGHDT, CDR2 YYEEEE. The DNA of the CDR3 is TGTGCCAGCAGCCATCAGGGGATCAGCAATCAGCCCCAGCATTTT. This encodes CASSHQGISNQPQHF.

CDR3: CASSQGMNTEAFF. The CDR3 coding sequence is TGCGCCAGCAGCCAGGGTATGAACACTGAAGCTTTCTTT. This chain uses TRBV5-1 with TRBJ1-1; possible D gene TRBD1, 5 bases. Germline CDR1 reads SGHRS; CDR2 reads YFSETQ. V dropped 4 bases and J dropped 0 bases, with 7 bases sitting between them. This CDR3 is 13 amino acids long.

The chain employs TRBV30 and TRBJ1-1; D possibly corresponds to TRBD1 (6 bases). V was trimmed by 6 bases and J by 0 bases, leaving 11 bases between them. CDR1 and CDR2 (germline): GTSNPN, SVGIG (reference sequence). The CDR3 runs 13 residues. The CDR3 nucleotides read TGTGCCTGTCAGGGGATTATGAACACTGAAGCTTTCTTT. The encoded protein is CACQGIMNTEAFF. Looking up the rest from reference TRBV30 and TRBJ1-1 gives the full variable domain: SQTIHQWPATLVQPVGSPLSLECTVEGTSNPNLYWYRQAAGRGLQLLFYSVGIGQISSEVPQNLSASRPQDRQFILSSKKLLLSDSGFYLCACQGIMNTEAFFGQGTRLTVV.

Here the CDR3 reads CASSSFSGNTIYF. The CDR3 nucleotides read TGTGCCAGCAGCTCCTTCTCTGGAAACACCATATATTTT. The chain is built from TRBV11-2 and TRBJ1-3; D uncertain. Germline lookup yields CDR1 SGHAT and CDR2 FQNNGV. CDR3 size: 13 residues. Trimming stripped 4 bases from V and 0 bases from J, with 4 bases between.

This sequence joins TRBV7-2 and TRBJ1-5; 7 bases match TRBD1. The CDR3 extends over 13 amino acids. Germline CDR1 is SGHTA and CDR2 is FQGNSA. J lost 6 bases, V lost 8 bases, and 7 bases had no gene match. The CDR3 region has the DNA TGTGCCAGCGGGACAGATTATGGTCAGCCCCAGCATTTT. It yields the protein CASGTDYGQPQHF.